Below are 22 T cell receptor beta chains sequenced from a single sample in a study of blood T cell repertoires in COVID-19. TCRdb's copy holds only in-frame clones and misses some; the assay was immunoSEQ multiplex PCR. The top ten clones hold approximately 1.1% of a sample with over 150,000 clones, approximately 81% of them seen once. The specimen sequenced was peripheral blood. These receptors originate from a middle-aged man with acute or convalescent COVID-19.

The chain combines TRBV12-3 or TRBV12-4 with TRBJ1-4, with D tentatively TRBD1 (6 bases). V lost 1 base to trimming and J lost 13 bases, with 13 bases between them. The CDR3 is made up of 13 amino acids. CDR3 sequence reads: CASSLDSRGGLFF. CDR3 in DNA: TGTGCCAGCAGTTTAGATTCCAGGGGCGGACTGTTTTTT.

The genes are TRBV21-1 and TRBJ1-1; TRBD1, the table's D call, was not compared with the DNA. TRBV21-1 is a pseudogene. This CDR3 contains 18 residues. This CDR3 is CASSKDVLQGRMNTEAFF. Here the CDR3 DNA reads TGTGCCAGCAGCAAAGATGTGTTACAGGGACGGATGAACACTGAAGCTTTCTTT.

This chain uses TRBV5-4 with TRBJ2-1, with 10 bases lining up with TRBD2. The V segment lost 6 bases and the J segment 12 bases; nucleotides outside the gene matches: 12. Germline CDR1 SGHNT, CDR2 YYREEE (reference sequence). The CDR3 runs to 14 residues. CDR3 nucleotides: TGTGCCAGCAAGCGAGCGGGGGGGCCCTTTGGGCAGTTCTTC. Residues: CASKRAGGPFGQFF. The entire variable domain, with the rest obtained from reference TRBV5-4 and TRBJ2-1, is as follows: ETGVTQSPTHLIKTRGQQVTLRCSSQSGHNTVSWYQQALGQGPQFIFQYYREEENGRGNFPPRFSGLQFPNYSSELNVNALELDDSALYLCASKRAGGPFGQFFGPGTRLTVL.

The chain has TRBV23-1 and TRBJ2-7; D perhaps matches TRBD2 (6 bases). TRBV23-1 is known as an ORF, though its function is uncertain. V dropped 5 bases and J dropped 0 bases, with 11 bases sitting between them. This CDR3 comprises 14 residues. The CDR3 DNA follows: TGCGCCAGCAGTACCGGGACTGACTCCTACGAGCAGTACTTC. Encoded protein: CASSTGTDSYEQYF.

J is TRBJ1-3 and V is TRBV6-5, with 9 bases lining up with TRBD1. There are 15 residues in the CDR3. The ends lost 2 bases at V and 1 base at J; junction bases unmatched: 0. The germline V gene encodes CDR1 MNHEY and CDR2 SVGAGI. In nucleotides, the CDR3 is TGTGCCAGCAGTTACGACAGGGGGTCTGGAAACACCATATATTTT. Amino acids: CASSYDRGSGNTIYF.

This rearrangement joins TRBV7-3 to TRBJ1-2, with D tentatively TRBD1 (5 bases). The V end was cut by 3 bases, the J end by 2 bases, with 13 bases between. Germline values: CDR1 SGHTA, CDR2 FQGTGA. The CDR3 consists of 15 residues. The CDR3 spells CASSFYPGLNYGYTF. CDR3 DNA: TGTGCCAGCAGCTTCTACCCGGGACTCAACTATGGCTACACCTTC.

This rearrangement joins TRBV7-2 to TRBJ1-5, with 7 bases identical to TRBD1. V gave up 6 bases and J gave up 0 bases; unmatched junction bases: 5. Germline values: CDR1 SGHTA, CDR2 FQGNSA. The length of the CDR3 is 15 residues. This chain's CDR3 is CASRQDRDSNQPQHF. DNA of the CDR3: TGTGCCAGCAGACAAGACAGGGATAGCAATCAGCCCCAGCATTTT. Variable domain in full (rest from reference TRBV7-2 and TRBJ1-5): GAGVSQSPSNKVTEKGKDVELRCDPISGHTALYWYRQSLGQGLEFLIYFQGNSAPDKSGLPSDRFSAERTGGSVSTLTIQRTQQEDSAVYLCASRQDRDSNQPQHFGDGTRLSIL.

V and J are TRBV18 and TRBJ2-7, with 7 bases matching TRBD1. CDR1 KGHSH and CDR2 LQKENI come from the germline V gene. This CDR3 comprises 14 residues. The J segment lost 3 bases and the V segment lost 3 bases, leaving 5 bases of the junction unmatched. The CDR3 protein is CASSPGQERYEQYF. In nucleotides, the CDR3 is TGTGCCAGCTCACCTGGACAGGAACGCTACGAGCAGTACTTC.

V gene TRBV7-9 combines with J gene TRBJ1-2, with a tentative D call TRBD1 (5 bases). The V end was cut by 4 bases, the J end by 7 bases, with 10 bases between. The CDR3 has 12 residues. Germline CDR1 SEHNR, CDR2 FQNEAQ (reference sequence). As DNA, the CDR3 is TGTGCCAGCAGCTCGCAGGGCCTTGGCTACACCTTC. The encoded protein is CASSSQGLGYTF. Full variable domain (outside the CDR3, taken from reference TRBV7-9 and TRBJ1-2): DTGVSQNPRHKITKRGQNVTFRCDPISEHNRLYWYRQTLGQGPEFLTYFQNEAQLEKSRLLSDRFSAERPKGSFSTLEIQRTEQGDSAMYLCASSSQGLGYTFGSGTRLTVV.

This chain connects TRBV18 to TRBJ1-2; TRBD1 matches at 9 bases. The J segment lost 4 bases and the V segment lost 3 bases, leaving 6 bases of the junction unmatched. The CDR3 totals 15 residues. Germline V gene data show CDR1 as KGHSH and CDR2 as LQKENI. The CDR3, as DNA: TGTGCCAGCTCACCCACAGGGGGCGCTGGCTATGGCTACACCTTC. It encodes CASSPTGGAGYGYTF. Based on the CDR3 plus reference TRBV18 and TRBJ1-2, the full variable domain is NAGVMQNPRHLVRRRGQEARLRCSPMKGHSHVYWYRQLPEEGLKFMVYLQKENIIDESGMPKERFSAEFPKEGPSILRIQQVVRGDSAAYFCASSPTGGAGYGYTFGSGTRLTVV.

The gene calls are TRBV4-1 and TRBJ2-3; 8 nucleotides agree with TRBD1. This CDR3 region has 16 residues. CDR1 is MGHRA and CDR2 is YSYEKL in the germline V gene. Losses at the gene ends were 5 bases for V and 0 bases for J; bases not matched to a gene: 7. In DNA form, the CDR3 reads TGCGCCAGCAGCTACCGGGACAGGACTAGCACAGATACGCAGTATTTT. Its translation is CASSYRDRTSTDTQYF.

Concerning this clone: Other DNA sequences in the sample encode the same CDR3. The chain uses TRBV9 and TRBJ1-1, with D uncertain. The CDR3 loop spans 14 amino acids. Germline lookup yields CDR1 SGDLS and CDR2 YYNGEE. V lost 2 bases and J 1 base, leaving 9 bases between the germline ends. CDR3 residues: CASSVGTANTEAFF. As DNA, the CDR3 is TGTGCCAGCAGCGTTGGTACAGCGAACACTGAAGCTTTCTTT.

The V and J genes are TRBV9 and TRBJ2-1, with 9 bases identical to TRBD2. The germline V gene encodes CDR1 SGDLS and CDR2 YYNGEE. There are 14 residues in the CDR3. Trimming removed 1 base from V and 7 bases from J; junction bases left unmatched: 3. CDR3: CASSVLAGMNEQFF. The DNA for the CDR3 is TGTGCCAGCAGCGTACTAGCGGGGATGAATGAGCAGTTCTTC. The full variable domain, in which reference TRBV9 and TRBJ2-1 provide the parts outside the CDR3, is DSGVTQTPKHLITATGQRVTLRCSPRSGDLSVYWYQQSLDQGLQFLIQYYNGEERAKGNILERFSAQQFPDLHSELNLSSLELGDSALYFCASSVLAGMNEQFFGPGTRLTVL.

Details on this clone: This CDR3 is also generated by other DNA sequences in the sample. This chain uses TRBV5-1 with TRBJ1-1; 8 bases agree with TRBD1. This CDR3 spans 13 amino acids. J lost 5 bases, V lost 4 bases, and 4 bases had no gene match. Germline V gives CDR1 SGHRS, CDR2 YFSETQ. CDR3 in amino acids: CASSATGGTEAFF. In DNA form, the CDR3 reads TGCGCCAGCAGCGCAACAGGGGGAACTGAAGCTTTCTTT.

The chain recombines TRBV13 with TRBJ1-1; D is perhaps TRBD1 (5 bases). The CDR3 has 13 residues. Looked up from germline, CDR1 is PRHDT and CDR2 is FYEKMQ (reference sequence). Trimming stripped 5 bases from V and 3 bases from J, with 10 bases between. The CDR3 loop reads CASSGGTYTEAFF. The CDR3 DNA is TGTGCCAGCAGCGGCGGGACGTACACTGAAGCTTTCTTT.

This clone was detected a few times. The chain combines TRBV10-3 with TRBJ2-7, with 8 bases aligning to TRBD1. The CDR3 loop spans 16 amino acids. V was clipped by 2 bases and J by 3 bases; unmatched bases: 9. Germline CDR1 is ENHRY and CDR2 is SYGVKD. The CDR3 loop reads CAISEGRHGTGYEQYF. The CDR3 nucleotides read TGTGCCATCAGTGAGGGGCGCCACGGGACAGGCTACGAGCAGTACTTC.

The V call is TRBV5-6, the J call TRBJ1-1; tentative D call: TRBD1 (6 bases). V lost 2 bases, J lost 11 bases, and 13 bases lay in between. This CDR3 contains 12 residues. Germline V CDR1 and CDR2: SGHDT, YYEEEE. CDR3 amino acids: CASSFDRQSAFF. The CDR3 DNA follows: TGTGCCAGCAGCTTTGACAGGCAGAGCGCTTTCTTT.

The chain has TRBV27 and TRBJ1-6, with a tentative D call TRBD1 (5 bases). The CDR3 consists of 16 residues. Germline loops: CDR1 MNHEY, CDR2 SMNVEV (reference sequence). Trimming removed 2 bases at V and 7 bases at J, with 15 bases between. Written as DNA, the CDR3 is TGTGCCAGCAGTTTAGATTCAGCGGGGCGAAATTCACCCCTCCACTTT. It translates to CASSLDSAGRNSPLHF.

In this sample, this clone turned up a few times. The V and J genes are TRBV2 and TRBJ1-1; D gene ambiguous. Deletions cut 10 bases from V and 1 base from J, with 7 bases between. This CDR3 is 11 amino acids long. Per the germline V gene, CDR1 is SNHLY and CDR2 is FYNNEI. The CDR3 nucleotides are TGTGCCACTGCGGAGAACACTGAAGCTTTCTTT. Translation gives CATAENTEAFF. Supplemented by reference TRBV2 and TRBJ1-1, the full variable domain reads EPEVTQTPSHQVTQMGQEVILRCVPISNHLYFYWYRQILGQKVEFLVSFYNNEISEKSEIFDDQFSVERPDGSNFTLKIRSTKLEDSAMYFCATAENTEAFFGQGTRLTVV.

The chain joins TRBV18 to TRBJ1-1; D remains ambiguous. The ends were cut back, 6 bases at V and 3 bases at J, with 11 bases in the middle. Germline-derived CDR1 and CDR2 are KGHSH and LQKENI. The CDR3 runs to 13 residues. The CDR3 loop is CASSPAGYTEAFF. The DNA of the CDR3 is TGTGCCAGCTCCCCGGCCGGGTACACTGAAGCTTTCTTT.

This chain uses TRBV11-3 with TRBJ1-4; D not resolved. Germline V CDR1 and CDR2: SGHNT, YENEEA. Trimming took off 5 bases at V and 7 bases at J, with 32 bases between the two ends. The CDR3 totals 20 residues. CDR3 sequence: CASSPPRSDSSSGVSEKLFF. CDR3 nucleotides: TGTGCCAGCAGCCCACCCCGAAGCGATTCGTCTTCCGGGGTCAGTGAAAAACTGTTTTTT.

This chain links TRBV28 with TRBJ2-7; the D is unclear. CDR3 length: 15 residues. V was trimmed by 5 bases and J by 4 bases, leaving 18 bases between them. Looked up from germline, CDR1 is MDHEN and CDR2 is SYDVKM. CDR3 sequence reads: CASSAFGRMDYEQYF. The DNA for the CDR3 is TGTGCCAGCAGTGCATTTGGGCGCATGGATTACGAGCAGTACTTC.